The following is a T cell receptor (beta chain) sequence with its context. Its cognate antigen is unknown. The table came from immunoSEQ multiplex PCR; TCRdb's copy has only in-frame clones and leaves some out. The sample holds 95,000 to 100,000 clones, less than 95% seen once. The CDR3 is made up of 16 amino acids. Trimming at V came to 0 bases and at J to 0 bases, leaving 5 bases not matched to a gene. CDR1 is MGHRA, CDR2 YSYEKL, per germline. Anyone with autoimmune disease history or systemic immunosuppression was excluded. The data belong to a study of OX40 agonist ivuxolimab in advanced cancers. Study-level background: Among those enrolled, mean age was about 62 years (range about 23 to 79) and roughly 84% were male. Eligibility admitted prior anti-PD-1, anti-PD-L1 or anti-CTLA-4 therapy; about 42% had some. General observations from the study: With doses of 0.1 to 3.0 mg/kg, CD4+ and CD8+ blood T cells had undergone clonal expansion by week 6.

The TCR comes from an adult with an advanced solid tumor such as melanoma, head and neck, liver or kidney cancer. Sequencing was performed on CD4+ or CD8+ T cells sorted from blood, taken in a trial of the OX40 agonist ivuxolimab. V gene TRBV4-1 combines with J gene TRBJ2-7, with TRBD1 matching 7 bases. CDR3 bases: TGCGCCAGCAGCCAAGATTTTAACAGGGGCTCCTACGAGCAGTACTTC. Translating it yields CASSQDFNRGSYEQYF.